This T cell receptor beta chain was identified in a study of blood T cell repertoires in COVID-19. For the study at large: In each case, the material was cDNA or gDNA derived from T cells, B-cell-depleted T cells, or PBMCs.

In germline, CDR1 is SGHTA, CDR2 FQGNSA. Trimming took 1 base from V and 5 from J, leaving 15 bases between them. This CDR3 comprises 16 residues. In terms of age and location, participants ranged from about 18 to 100 years and lived in around 22 US areas. Membership in each cohort depended on participant-reported clinical history. Original methodology: By means of reference gene primer amplification, nucleated cell counts were estimated. Measured with immunoSEQ multiplex PCR; TCRdb has only the in-frame clones, and not every one. From that table come the V and J calls and clone size; the DNA was used to work out D and trimming. The sample yields around 180,000 clones, less than 85% seen once.

The chain recombines TRBV7-2 with TRBJ2-1; TRBD2 might be the D (7 bases). This clonotype originated in a man between 50 and 59 years old who had recovered from COVID-19. Sequenced sample: PBMCs or T cells enriched from blood (not recorded which). The CDR3 region is CASSLGEGGRHNEQFF. The CDR3 nucleotides read TGTGCCAGCAGCTTAGGAGAGGGGGGGAGACACAATGAGCAGTTCTTC.